The 10 T cell receptor beta chains below come from one sample, sequenced in a study of monozygotic twins with inflammatory bowel disease. Following a re-call of the 5' RACE reads, TCRdb has one entry per CDR3 protein and lacks DNA. The sample has about 210,000 distinct CDR3 sequences; the top ten hold roughly 8%. The sequenced sample consisted of blood. These receptors all stem from a human donor with ulcerative colitis or Crohn's disease, or a healthy co-twin of an affected twin (not recorded which).

J is TRBJ2-7 and V is TRBV5-1. The length of the CDR3 is 14 residues. Germline V gene sequence: CDR1 SGHRS, CDR2 YFSETQ. The CDR3 reads CASSLVPGPYEQYF.

The chain employs TRBV6-2 or TRBV6-3 and TRBJ1-1; TCRdb reports TRBD1, a call that lacks DNA to check it against. CDR3 length equals 14 residues. CDR1 and CDR2 (germline): MNHEY, SVGEGT. The CDR3 here is CASSLDTMNTEAFF.

This sequence joins TRBV5-6 and TRBJ1-1; TCRdb's D gene call, TRBD1, goes unchecked for lack of DNA. This CDR3 spans 14 amino acids. From germline, CDR1 is SGHDT and CDR2 YYEEEE. The CDR3: CASSPQGRGQEAFF.

This CDR3 reads CSARPPDSNTEAFF. J is TRBJ1-1 and V is TRBV20-1. Germline CDR1 DFQATT, CDR2 SNEGSKA (reference sequence). The CDR3 has 14 amino acids.

The genes are TRBV29-1 and TRBJ1-4. This CDR3 has 15 amino acids. Germline V gene data show CDR1 as SQVTM and CDR2 as ANQGSEA. The CDR3 reads CSVSAPGLTNEKLFF.

This CDR3 reads CASSYSGVYNSPLHF. The chain carries TRBV6-5 and TRBJ1-6; TCRdb's D call, TRBD1, is unchecked because there is no DNA. The CDR3 loop spans 15 amino acids. CDR1 and CDR2 from the germline V gene are MNHEY and SVGAGI.

This chain links TRBV18 with TRBJ2-1; TCRdb picks TRBD2, but there is no DNA to check that call. CDR1 and CDR2 from the germline V gene are KGHSH and LQKENI. The CDR3 sequence is 15 residues long. Here the CDR3 reads CASSAGGTRHNEQFF.

The chain carries TRBV7-9 and TRBJ2-5; lacking DNA, the TRBD2 call made by TCRdb goes unchecked. Germline V gene sequence: CDR1 SEHNR, CDR2 FQNEAQ (reference sequence). The CDR3 length is 15 residues. The CDR3 loop is CASSLGGAGKETQYF.

The gene calls are TRBV27 and TRBJ1-5; TCRdb's D call, TRBD1, is unchecked because there is no DNA. Germline V gives CDR1 MNHEY, CDR2 SMNVEV (reference sequence). The CDR3 contains 13 residues. CDR3 amino acids: CASSFQGNQPQHF.

This chain connects TRBV29-1 to TRBJ1-1; TCRdb indicates TRBD1, and absent DNA this call remains unverified. The CDR3 consists of 12 residues. Germline-derived CDR1 and CDR2 are SQVTM and ANQGSEA. The CDR3 protein is CSVTQGSPEAFF.